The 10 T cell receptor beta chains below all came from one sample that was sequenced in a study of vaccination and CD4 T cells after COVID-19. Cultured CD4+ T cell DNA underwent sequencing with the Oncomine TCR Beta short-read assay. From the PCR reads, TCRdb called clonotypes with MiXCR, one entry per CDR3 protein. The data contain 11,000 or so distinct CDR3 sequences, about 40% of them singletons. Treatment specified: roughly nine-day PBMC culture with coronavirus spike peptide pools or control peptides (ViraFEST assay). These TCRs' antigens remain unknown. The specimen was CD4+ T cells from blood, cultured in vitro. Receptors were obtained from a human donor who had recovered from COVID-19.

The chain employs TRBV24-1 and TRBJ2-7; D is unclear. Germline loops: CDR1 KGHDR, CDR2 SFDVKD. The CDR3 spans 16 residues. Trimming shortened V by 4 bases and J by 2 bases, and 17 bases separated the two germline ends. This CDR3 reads CATSDPVGVNPYEQYF. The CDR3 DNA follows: TGTGCCACCAGTGACCCAGTCGGCGTAAACCCCTACGAGCAGTACTTC.

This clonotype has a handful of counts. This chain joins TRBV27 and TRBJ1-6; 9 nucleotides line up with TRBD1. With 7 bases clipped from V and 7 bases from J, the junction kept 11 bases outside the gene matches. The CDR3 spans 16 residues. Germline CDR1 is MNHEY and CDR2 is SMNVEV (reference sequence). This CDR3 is CASNTRQGGWNSPLHF. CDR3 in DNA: TGTGCCAGCAATACCCGACAGGGGGGTTGGAATTCACCCCTCCACTTT.

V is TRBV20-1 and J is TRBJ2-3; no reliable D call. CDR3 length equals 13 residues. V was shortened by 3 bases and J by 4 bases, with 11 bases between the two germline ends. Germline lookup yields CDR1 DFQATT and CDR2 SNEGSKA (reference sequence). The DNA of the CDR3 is TGCAGTGCTAGCGATCATAGAGCAGATACGCAGTATTTT. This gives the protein CSASDHRADTQYF.

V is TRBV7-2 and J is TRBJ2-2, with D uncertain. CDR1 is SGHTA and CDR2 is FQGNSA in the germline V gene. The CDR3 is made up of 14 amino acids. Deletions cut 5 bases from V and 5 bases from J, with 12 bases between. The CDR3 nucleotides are TGTGCCAGCAGCCTTAGGTACAGAACCGGGGAGCTGTTTTTT. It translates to CASSLRYRTGELFF.

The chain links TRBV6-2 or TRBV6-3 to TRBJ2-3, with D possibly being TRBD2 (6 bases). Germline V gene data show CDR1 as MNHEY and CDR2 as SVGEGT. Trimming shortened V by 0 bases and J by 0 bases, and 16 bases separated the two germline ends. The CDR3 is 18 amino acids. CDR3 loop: CASSYSLRLAFSTDTQYF. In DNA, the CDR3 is TGTGCCAGCAGTTACTCCCTAAGGCTAGCGTTTAGCACAGATACGCAGTATTTT.

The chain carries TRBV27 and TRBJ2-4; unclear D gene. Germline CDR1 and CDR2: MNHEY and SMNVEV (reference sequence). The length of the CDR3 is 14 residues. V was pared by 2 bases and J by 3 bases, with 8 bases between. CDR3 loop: CASSLKGVKNIQYF. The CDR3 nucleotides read TGTGCCAGCAGTTTAAAGGGTGTCAAAAACATTCAGTACTTC.

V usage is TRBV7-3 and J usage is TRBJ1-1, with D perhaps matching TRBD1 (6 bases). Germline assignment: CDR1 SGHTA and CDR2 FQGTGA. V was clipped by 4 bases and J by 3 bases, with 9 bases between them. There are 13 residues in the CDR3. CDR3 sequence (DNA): TGTGCCAGCAGCTCCTCAGGGGACACTGAAGCTTTCTTT. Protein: CASSSSGDTEAFF.

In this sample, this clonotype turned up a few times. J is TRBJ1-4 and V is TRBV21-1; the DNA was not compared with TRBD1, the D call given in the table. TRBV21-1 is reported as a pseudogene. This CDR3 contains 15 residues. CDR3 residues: CASSSPGIVNEKLFF. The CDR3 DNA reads TGTGCCAGCAGCAGCCCAGGGATAGTCAATGAAAAACTGTTTTTT.

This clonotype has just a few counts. Written as DNA, the CDR3 is TGTGCCAGCAGTTTAATATCGGGAGGGTTGGAGACCCAGTACTTC. Protein sequence: CASSLISGGLETQYF. V is TRBV12-3 or TRBV12-4 and J is TRBJ2-5; 8 positions agree with TRBD2. The CDR3 consists of 15 residues. Trimming cost V 2 bases and J 5 bases; bases outside gene matches: 7.

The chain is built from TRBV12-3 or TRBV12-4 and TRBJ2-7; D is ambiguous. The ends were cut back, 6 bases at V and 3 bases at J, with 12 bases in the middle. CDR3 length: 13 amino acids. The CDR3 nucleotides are TGTGCCAGCAGCCTACCGCCGGTCTACGAGCAGTACTTC. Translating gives CASSLPPVYEQYF.